These 14 T cell receptor beta chains came from one sample sequenced in a study of shared clonotypes between healthy human individuals. The data were produced by immunoSEQ multiplex PCR, yet TCRdb's version contains in-frame clones alone and is incomplete. Of 450,000 to 500,000 clones in the sample, 79% are singletons; the top ten hold approximately 12%. Sequences were obtained from PBMCs. These receptors came from a middle-aged woman in good health. Some clones in this sample may be carry-over from other donors' samples.

CDR3 sequence reads: CASSLPRGTEETQYF. CDR3 DNA: TGTGCCAGCAGCCTCCCGAGGGGGACAGAGGAGACCCAGTACTTC. The chain has TRBV28 and TRBJ2-5; 7 nucleotides agree with TRBD1. V lost 6 bases, J lost 5 bases, and 12 bases stayed unmatched. This CDR3 region has 15 residues. Germline CDR1 reads MDHEN; CDR2 reads SYDVKM.

Only one count was recorded for this clone. The chain joins TRBV5-4 to TRBJ1-2; 11 bases are a match to TRBD1. From germline, CDR1 is SGHNT and CDR2 YYREEE (reference sequence). CDR3 length: 15 amino acids. The V gene end was trimmed by 3 bases and the J gene end by 5 bases; junction bases not matched to a gene: 6. CDR3 sequence (DNA): TGTGCCAGCAGCTCCGGACAGGGGGCTTATTATGGCTACACCTTC. Its protein product is CASSSGQGAYYGYTF.

This sequence joins TRBV19 and TRBJ2-7; D perhaps matches TRBD2 (6 bases). Trimming left V 9 bases short and J 8 bases short, with 23 bases between. The CDR3 contains 14 residues. Germline V gives CDR1 LNHDA, CDR2 SQIVND (reference sequence). CDR3 region: CASLIAGLANKQYF. The CDR3 DNA follows: TGTGCCAGCCTTATCGCGGGGCTAGCGAACAAGCAGTACTTC.

The chain uses TRBV4-2 and TRBJ2-7; 7 nucleotides match TRBD2. This CDR3 spans 14 amino acids. The germline gives CDR1 LGHNA, CDR2 YNFKEQ. With 2 bases clipped from V and 7 bases from J, the junction kept 8 bases outside the gene matches. DNA of the CDR3: TGTGCCAGCAGCCAAAGACTAGCTGTAGGGGAGCAGTACTTC. The encoded protein is CASSQRLAVGEQYF.

The CDR3 protein is CASRGRGGGTEAFF. The CDR3 bases are TGTGCCAGCAGGGGCCGGGGGGGAGGCACTGAAGCTTTCTTT. V is TRBV28 and J is TRBJ1-1, with TRBD1 as a possible D gene (5 bases). The germline V gene has CDR1 MDHEN and CDR2 SYDVKM. V shed 6 bases and J shed 4 bases, with 15 bases lying between them. CDR3 size: 14 residues.

The chain recombines TRBV5-5 with TRBJ1-2; 7 nucleotides match TRBD1. The CDR3 sequence is 15 residues long. Germline CDR1 and CDR2: SGHKS and YYEKEE (reference sequence). J was trimmed by 0 bases and V by 3 bases; bases with no gene match: 5. The CDR3 region has the DNA TGTGCCAGCAGCTCCTTTACAGGGGCTAACTATGGCTACACCTTC. Its translation: CASSSFTGANYGYTF.

The table lists this clone with a count of one. The J gene is TRBJ2-3, the V gene TRBV6-1; D is uncertain. Germline CDR1 and CDR2: MNHNS and SASEGT. The CDR3 has 16 residues. Trimming left V 2 bases short and J 1 base short, with 13 bases between. CDR3 protein: CASSESTTFRTDTQYF. The CDR3 DNA reads TGTGCCAGCAGTGAATCCACAACTTTTCGCACAGATACGCAGTATTTT.

The chain is built from TRBV7-2 and TRBJ1-1; a weak D match, TRBD1 (6 bases). Per germline, CDR1 SGHTA and CDR2 FQGNSA. The CDR3 loop spans 15 amino acids. The germline V and J ends were trimmed by 4 bases and 0 bases, with 12 bases remaining between them. The CDR3 sequence: CASSSRQELNTEAFF. The CDR3 nucleotides are TGTGCCAGCAGCTCCCGACAGGAGCTGAACACTGAAGCTTTCTTT.

This clone showed up just once. The chain uses TRBV11-2 and TRBJ2-1, with D possibly being TRBD1 (6 bases). CDR3 size: 16 residues. The V gene lost 1 base and the J gene lost 2 bases, with 12 bases spanning the gap. In germline, CDR1 is SGHAT, CDR2 FQNNGV. Here the CDR3 reads CASSLVGAGAYNEQFF. The CDR3 region has the DNA TGTGCCAGCAGCTTAGTGGGGGCGGGCGCCTACAATGAGCAGTTCTTC.

The rearrangement joins TRBV5-6 to TRBJ2-1; tentatively, D is TRBD2 (5 bases). The germline V and J ends were trimmed by 4 bases and 1 base, with 18 bases remaining between them. Germline V gene sequence: CDR1 SGHDT, CDR2 YYEEEE. This CDR3 region has 17 residues. CDR3 in amino acids: CASSPLRTRVSYNEQFF. CDR3 DNA sequence: TGTGCCAGCAGCCCGCTTCGAACTAGAGTATCCTACAATGAGCAGTTCTTC.

The rearrangement links TRBV30 to TRBJ2-1, with D unclear. The CDR3 runs to 14 residues. Trimming stripped 1 base from V and 1 base from J, with 8 bases between. Per germline, CDR1 GTSNPN and CDR2 SVGIG (reference sequence). CDR3 sequence reads: CAWSGDGSYNEQFF. The CDR3 DNA is TGTGCCTGGAGTGGAGACGGATCCTACAATGAGCAGTTCTTC.

The J gene is TRBJ1-5, the V gene TRBV5-8; D remains unclear. Trimming took off 0 bases at V and 0 bases at J, with 10 bases between the two ends. Germline-derived CDR1 and CDR2 are SGHTS and YDEGEE. This CDR3 region has 16 residues. The CDR3 coding sequence is TGTGCCAGCAGCTTGGGAGGGATCTATAGCAATCAGCCCCAGCATTTT. Translated, it gives CASSLGGIYSNQPQHF.

The genes are TRBV19 and TRBJ1-2, with unresolved D. With 5 bases removed from V and 5 bases from J, the gap between germline ends came to 12 bases. Germline assignment: CDR1 LNHDA and CDR2 SQIVND (reference sequence). This CDR3 region has 13 residues. The CDR3: CASSPSGSYGYTF. In nucleotides, the CDR3 is TGTGCCAGTAGTCCCTCCGGGTCGTATGGCTACACCTTC.

The genes are TRBV11-2 and TRBJ1-1; unclear D gene. Germline CDR1 SGHAT, CDR2 FQNNGV. Trimming removed 6 bases from V and 2 bases from J, with 7 bases in between. The CDR3 has 12 amino acids. CDR3 sequence (DNA): TGTGCCAGCAGGCCGATAAACACTGAAGCTTTCTTT. Amino acid sequence: CASRPINTEAFF.